Shown below are 18 T cell receptor beta chains from a single sample sequenced in a study of human T cells and chemical hapten exposure. MiXCR, run by TCRdb on the 5' RACE reads, gives a single entry per CDR3 protein. Of about 140,000 distinct CDR3 sequences in the sample, roughly 4% were seen once. Total RNA extraction was carried out from unfractionated whole blood. The receptors stem from a female donor in good health.

This clonotype was counted ten times or more. The chain employs TRBV5-1 and TRBJ2-5; no clear D. The CDR3 extends over 13 amino acids. V was shortened by 5 bases and J by 0 bases, with 8 bases between the two germline ends. Germline V gene data show CDR1 as SGHRS and CDR2 as YFSETQ. Written as DNA, the CDR3 is TGCGCCAGCAGAATCGCGTACCAAGAGACCCAGTACTTC. Amino acids: CASRIAYQETQYF.

This clonotype showed up many times. V gene TRBV18 combines with J gene TRBJ2-4; D not certain. The CDR3 consists of 18 residues. The germline V gene has CDR1 KGHSH and CDR2 LQKENI. Deletions cut 3 bases from V and 0 bases from J, with 18 bases between. The CDR3 sequence is CASSPVTRQRVAKNIQYF. CDR3 in DNA: TGTGCCAGCTCACCTGTCACACGGCAAAGGGTAGCCAAAAACATTCAGTACTTC.

CDR3 DNA: TGTGCCAGTAGCCGGGACAGCCCCACAGATACGCAGTATTTT. Residues: CASSRDSPTDTQYF. The rearrangement joins TRBV19 to TRBJ2-3; 7 bases are shared with TRBD1. The V and J ends lost 6 bases and 2 bases, in that order; junction bases with no gene match: 5. This CDR3 has 14 amino acids. Germline CDR1 and CDR2: LNHDA and SQIVND (reference sequence).

In its sample, this clonotype was seen a few times. The chain joins TRBV6-1 to TRBJ1-2; 10 bases fit TRBD1. The CDR3 is 16 residues long. V was pared by 1 base and J by 7 bases, with 9 bases of the junction left unmatched. Germline lookup yields CDR1 MNHNS and CDR2 SASEGT. CDR3 DNA: TGTGCCAGCAGTGAAGATTGGGGGACAGGGGTAGGTGGCTACACCTTC. Its translation is CASSEDWGTGVGGYTF.

The CDR3 reads CSVAGRMNTGELFF. The CDR3 DNA reads TGCAGCGTTGCCGGCAGGATGAACACCGGGGAGCTGTTTTTT. V is TRBV29-1 and J is TRBJ2-2; D is uncertain. Trimming pared 4 bases from V and 1 base from J, leaving 10 bases between. Germline V lookup: CDR1 SQVTM, CDR2 ANQGSEA. The CDR3 is 14 amino acids.

V usage is TRBV28 and J usage is TRBJ2-5; possibly TRBD1 for D (6 bases). The CDR3 totals 13 residues. V lost 4 bases to trimming and J lost 7 bases, with 13 bases between them. CDR1 is MDHEN, CDR2 SYDVKM, per germline. This CDR3 reads CASSCTGPRTQYF. CDR3 sequence (DNA): TGTGCCAGCAGTTGCACAGGGCCCCGGACCCAGTACTTC. The whole variable domain, filled in from reference TRBV28 and TRBJ2-5, reads DVKVTQSSRYLVKRTGEKVFLECVQDMDHENMFWYRQDPGLGLRLIYFSYDVKMKEKGDIPEGYSVSREKKERFSLILESASTNQTSMYLCASSCTGPRTQYFGPGTRLLVL.

This clonotype was counted many times. V and J are TRBV6-6 and TRBJ2-1; 8 bases align to TRBD1. The trim removed 2 bases at V and 4 bases at J, leaving 4 bases unmatched. CDR3 length: 15 amino acids. CDR1 and CDR2 (germline): MNHNY, SVGAGI (reference sequence). The CDR3 DNA sequence: TGTGCCAGCAGTTACACGGGACAGGCGTACAATGAGCAGTTCTTC. Protein product: CASSYTGQAYNEQFF.

This clonotype was seen ten or more times. This sequence joins TRBV27 and TRBJ2-2, with D maybe TRBD1 (5 bases). Trimming cost V 7 bases and J 1 base, with 10 bases left between them. The CDR3 runs to 14 residues. The germline gives CDR1 MNHEY, CDR2 SMNVEV (reference sequence). The CDR3 sequence: CASTPGQNTGELFF. In DNA form, the CDR3 reads TGTGCCAGCACCCCCGGACAGAACACCGGGGAGCTGTTTTTT.

The rearrangement joins TRBV6-2 or TRBV6-3 to TRBJ1-5; D unresolved. The ends were cut back, 2 bases at V and 0 bases at J, with 11 bases in the middle. The CDR3 contains 16 residues. From germline, CDR1 is MNHEY and CDR2 SVGEGT. The CDR3 DNA reads TGTGCCAGCAGTTACCTTGCCCTTAATAGCAATCAGCCCCAGCATTTT. Amino acid sequence: CASSYLALNSNQPQHF.

This clonotype was recorded many times. This may be a read error, as it is one base from a much larger clone. The chain has TRBV20-1 and TRBJ1-2; TRBD1 is a possible D gene (5 bases). This CDR3 spans 16 amino acids. V lost 2 bases, J lost 6 bases, and 22 bases lay in between. The germline CDR1 and CDR2 sequences are DFQATT and SNEGSKA (reference sequence). CDR3 in DNA: TGCAGTGCTAGACAGCAAATGGGGCTACCCCTGGATGGCTACACCTTC. Translated: CSARQQMGLPLDGYTF.

The chain carries TRBV3-1 and TRBJ1-2, with D maybe TRBD1 (5 bases). Germline V gives CDR1 LGHDT, CDR2 YNNKEL (reference sequence). V lost 5 bases and J lost 6, with 13 bases in between. This CDR3 has 13 residues. DNA of the CDR3: TGTGCCAGCAGCACCCGACAGCCCGATGGCTACACCTTC. Its translation is CASSTRQPDGYTF.

The sample holds a few counts of this clonotype. The rearrangement uses TRBV20-1 and TRBJ2-1; D might be TRBD2 (6 bases). The V end lost 4 bases, the J end lost 10 bases, and 17 bases lay between the germline ends. The V gene's germline CDR1 is DFQATT and CDR2 SNEGSKA (reference sequence). The CDR3 has 13 amino acids. The CDR3: CSANTPGAPEQFF. The DNA for the CDR3 is TGCAGTGCTAATACCCCGGGAGCCCCCGAGCAGTTCTTC.

This clonotype was seen repeatedly, ten times or more. The chain couples TRBV9 to TRBJ1-5; maybe TRBD1 (6 bases). Per germline, CDR1 SGDLS and CDR2 YYNGEE. V gave up 6 bases and J gave up 7 bases, with 17 bases separating them. The CDR3 has 14 residues. The DNA for the CDR3 is TGTGCCAGCACCACAGGGCCGTCGGACCAGCCCCAGCATTTT. This gives the protein CASTTGPSDQPQHF.

This clonotype was recorded many times. The gene calls are TRBV7-9 and TRBJ2-1, with no clear D. This CDR3 contains 15 residues. Germline-derived CDR1 and CDR2 are SEHNR and FQNEAQ (reference sequence). V was pared by 7 bases and J by 5 bases, with 18 bases between. In DNA, the CDR3 is TGTGCCAGCATCCGAGACGCCTATACCCACAATGAGCAGTTCTTC. This translates into CASIRDAYTHNEQFF.

This clonotype was counted at least ten times. The genes are TRBV7-3 and TRBJ1-1; possibly TRBD1 for D (5 bases). This CDR3 has 11 residues. Germline loops: CDR1 SGHTA, CDR2 FQGTGA. Trimming removed 4 bases from V and 6 bases from J, with 6 bases in between. CDR3 in amino acids: CASSSGPEAFF. CDR3 coding DNA: TGTGCCAGCAGCTCGGGACCTGAAGCTTTCTTT.

In this sample, this clonotype turned up many times. The chain uses TRBV7-2 and TRBJ2-3; D is uncertain. V lost 0 bases and J lost 2, with 6 bases in between. The germline gives CDR1 SGHTA, CDR2 FQGNSA. The CDR3 covers 14 residues. This CDR3 reads CASSLAGYTDTQYF. The DNA for the CDR3 is TGTGCCAGCAGCTTAGCGGGGTACACAGATACGCAGTATTTT.

This clonotype occurred a few times. A much larger clonotype is one base distant, so this may be a read error. The CDR3 loop is CASSLWDRQKGDGELFF. CDR3 bases: TGTGCCAGCAGCTTATGGGACAGGCAGAAGGGTGACGGGGAGCTGTTTTTT. The chain is built from TRBV7-9 and TRBJ2-2; 8 nucleotides match TRBD1. This CDR3 contains 17 residues. Trimming took 2 bases from V and 7 from J; bases not matched to a gene: 12. Per the germline V gene, CDR1 is SEHNR and CDR2 is FQNEAQ (reference sequence).

In the case of this clonotype: This may come from a read error, since a much larger clone is one base off. The chain joins TRBV4-3 to TRBJ1-1; the D gene is possibly TRBD1 (5 bases). CDR1 is LGHNA and CDR2 is YSLEER in the germline V gene. The V and J ends lost 5 bases and 7 bases respectively, with 20 bases between them. There are 15 residues in the CDR3. CDR3 in amino acids: CASSYSSTGRREAFF. CDR3 coding DNA: TGCGCCAGCAGCTACTCGTCCACAGGACGACGTGAAGCTTTCTTT.